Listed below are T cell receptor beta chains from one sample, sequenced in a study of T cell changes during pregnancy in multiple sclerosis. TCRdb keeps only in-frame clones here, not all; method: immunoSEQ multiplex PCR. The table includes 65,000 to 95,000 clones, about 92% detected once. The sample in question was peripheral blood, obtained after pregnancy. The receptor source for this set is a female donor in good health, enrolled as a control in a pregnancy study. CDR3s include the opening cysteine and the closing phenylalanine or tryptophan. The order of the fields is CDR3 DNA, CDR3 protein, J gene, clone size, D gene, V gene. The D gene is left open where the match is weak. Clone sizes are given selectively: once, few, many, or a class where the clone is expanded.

DNA: TGTGCCTGGAGGGGCGGTCATTGGGAGTCGGCTGGCTACACCTTC
CDR3: CAWRGGHWESAGYTF
J: TRBJ1-2
size: NA
D: NA
V: TRBV30

DNA: TGCGCCAGCAGCCAAGGGGGAGGGTGGGGGAATGAGCAGTTCTTC
CDR3: CASSQGGGWGNEQFF
J: TRBJ2-1
size: once
D: TRBD2
V: TRBV4-3

DNA: TGTGCCAGCAGCTTAGATGGGACTAGCCGGTTGCAGTTCTTC
CDR3: CASSLDGTSRLQFF
J: TRBJ2-1
size: once
D: TRBD2
V: TRBV11-1

DNA: TGTGCCAGCATTCGCGGGGTCCAAGAGACCCAGTACTTC
CDR3: CASIRGVQETQYF
J: TRBJ2-5
size: NA
D: NA
V: TRBV7-8

DNA: TGTGCCAGCAGCCCTTCGGGACTAGCGGACAAGCAGTTCTTC
CDR3: CASSPSGLADKQFF
J: TRBJ2-1
size: NA
D: TRBD2
V: TRBV14

DNA: TGTGCCAGCAGCTTAGGGACACTCTCTGGAAACACCATATATTTT
CDR3: CASSLGTLSGNTIYF
J: TRBJ1-3
size: NA
D: NA
V: TRBV11-3

DNA: TGTGCCAGCAGTTCGACAGGGGCTTATTCACCCCTCCACTTT
CDR3: CASSSTGAYSPLHF
J: TRBJ1-6
size: NA
D: TRBD1
V: TRBV14

DNA: TGTGCCAGCAGCGGTCGGGGAGTCGATACGCAGTATTTT
CDR3: CASSGRGVDTQYF
J: TRBJ2-3
size: NA
D: NA
V: TRBV27

DNA: TGTGCCAGCAGTTCACTAGCGGGGGGAGGCATTCAGTACTTC
CDR3: CASSSLAGGGIQYF
J: TRBJ2-4
size: NA
D: TRBD2
V: TRBV28

DNA: TGTGCCAGCAGTGAAGTCGGTCCTGGGGGGTTTTGGACAGATACGCAGTATTTT
CDR3: CASSEVGPGGFWTDTQYF
J: TRBJ2-3
size: NA
D: NA
V: TRBV2

DNA: TGCGCCAGCAGATATGCTAGCGTGAGCTCCTACGAGCAGTACTTC
CDR3: CASRYASVSSYEQYF
J: TRBJ2-7
size: NA
D: NA
V: TRBV5-1

DNA: TGTGCCACCAGCCAACGAAGGGAGTGGTCTTTTGCGGAGACCCAGTACTTC
CDR3: CATSQRREWSFAETQYF
J: TRBJ2-5
size: once
D: NA
V: TRBV15

DNA: TGTGCCAGCAGCCCCAGGGACATCAAAACTCAGCCCCAGCATTTT
CDR3: CASSPRDIKTQPQHF
J: TRBJ1-5
size: NA
D: NA
V: TRBV7-8

DNA: TGTGCCAGCAGTACAGGGTCTAATGAAAAACTGTTTTTT
CDR3: CASSTGSNEKLFF
J: TRBJ1-4
size: NA
D: NA
V: TRBV28

DNA: TGCGCCAGCAGCCAAGCCGACGGGAACACAGATACGCAGTATTTT
CDR3: CASSQADGNTDTQYF
J: TRBJ2-3
size: NA
D: NA
V: TRBV4-3

DNA: TGTGCCAGCAGCTTACAGGGGGCCTGGGGCTACACCTTC
CDR3: CASSLQGAWGYTF
J: TRBJ1-2
size: NA
D: TRBD1
V: TRBV11-2

DNA: TGTGCCAGCAGTTTAAGTAGCCTTACCGGGGAGCTGTTTTTT
CDR3: CASSLSSLTGELFF
J: TRBJ2-2
size: NA
D: NA
V: TRBV27

DNA: TGTGCCAGCAGTGAACAAGGGGGCTCGAACACCGGGGAGCTGTTTTTT
CDR3: CASSEQGGSNTGELFF
J: TRBJ2-2
size: NA
D: TRBD1
V: TRBV6-4

DNA: TGTGCCTGGTTAAAGACAGGAGAGAAAGAGACCCAGTACTTC
CDR3: CAWLKTGEKETQYF
J: TRBJ2-5
size: NA
D: NA
V: TRBV30

DNA: TGTGCCAGCAGCGTGGTTAGCGGGGGGGCGTTTCAAACCGGGGAGCTGTTTTTT
CDR3: CASSVVSGGAFQTGELFF
J: TRBJ2-2
size: NA
D: TRBD2
V: TRBV9

DNA: TGTGCCAGCAGCGGAGGGGGCCCGAAGGCTTTCTTT
CDR3: CASSGGGPKAFF
J: TRBJ1-1
size: few
D: TRBD1
V: TRBV5-6

DNA: TGTGCCAGCAGCCCTAGACAGTCTAGCAATCAGCCCCAGCATTTT
CDR3: CASSPRQSSNQPQHF
J: TRBJ1-5
size: NA
D: NA
V: TRBV6-5

DNA: TGTGCCAGCAGCAGAGGGACTAGCGCCTCGGGCGGTTACAATGAGCAGTTCTTC
CDR3: CASSRGTSASGGYNEQFF
J: TRBJ2-1
size: NA
D: TRBD2
V: TRBV11-2

DNA: TGTGCCAGCAGGACACAGGGGTTGGATCAGCCCCAGCATTTT
CDR3: CASRTQGLDQPQHF
J: TRBJ1-5
size: NA
D: TRBD1
V: TRBV6-5

DNA: TGTGCCAGCAGCTTCCTGACAGGGGGCACTGAAGCTTTCTTT
CDR3: CASSFLTGGTEAFF
J: TRBJ1-1
size: NA
D: TRBD1
V: TRBV7-2

DNA: TGTGCCAGCAGCAAACAGGTTGTTGGAGAGACCCAGTACTTC
CDR3: CASSKQVVGETQYF
J: TRBJ2-5
size: NA
D: NA
V: TRBV9

DNA: TGTGCCAGCTCATCCGCAACGGCCTACGAGCAGTACTTC
CDR3: CASSSATAYEQYF
J: TRBJ2-7
size: NA
D: NA
V: TRBV18

DNA: TGTGCCAGCAGTTACGGGCAGTTGAACACTGAAGCTTTCTTT
CDR3: CASSYGQLNTEAFF
J: TRBJ1-1
size: NA
D: NA
V: TRBV6-5

DNA: TGTGCCAGCAGCTCCGACCTAGCGGGAGGGACAGATACGCAGTATTTT
CDR3: CASSSDLAGGTDTQYF
J: TRBJ2-3
size: NA
D: TRBD2
V: TRBV13

DNA: TGTGCCAGCAGTCCACGGGACTTCCACGAGCAGTACTTC
CDR3: CASSPRDFHEQYF
J: TRBJ2-7
size: NA
D: NA
V: TRBV27

DNA: TGTGCCAGCAGTTACTCGGCGGAAGAGACCCAGTACTTC
CDR3: CASSYSAEETQYF
J: TRBJ2-5
size: NA
D: NA
V: TRBV6-5

DNA: TGTGCCAGCAGTTACTCTGTACGGTCTGGGGCCAACGTCCTGACTTTC
CDR3: CASSYSVRSGANVLTF
J: TRBJ2-6
size: NA
D: NA
V: TRBV6-5

DNA: TGTGCCTCCGGGACAGGGGCCTACGAGCAGTACTTC
CDR3: CASGTGAYEQYF
J: TRBJ2-7
size: NA
D: TRBD1
V: TRBV18

DNA: TGTGCCAGCAGCCAAGAGACAGGGGGCGTCCATAGAGGGAACACTGAAGCTTTCTTT
CDR3: CASSQETGGVHRGNTEAFF
J: TRBJ1-1
size: NA
D: TRBD1
V: TRBV14

DNA: TGTGCCAGCAGCTTAGTAGGCTCTAGGGGGCACAGGGGTGAGACCCAGTACTTC
CDR3: CASSLVGSRGHRGETQYF
J: TRBJ2-5
size: NA
D: TRBD1
V: TRBV7-2

DNA: TGTGCCAGTAGTTACGATCCGGGGGTCGAGCAGTACTTC
CDR3: CASSYDPGVEQYF
J: TRBJ2-7
size: NA
D: NA
V: TRBV19

DNA: TGTGCCAGCAGCCCGGGACTACCCTACTATGGGACCAACAATGAGCAGTTCTTC
CDR3: CASSPGLPYYGTNNEQFF
J: TRBJ2-1
size: NA
D: TRBD2
V: TRBV7-9

DNA: TGTGCCAGCAGCTTATGGCCTAGCGGGACTTCGAATGAGCAGTTCTTC
CDR3: CASSLWPSGTSNEQFF
J: TRBJ2-1
size: NA
D: TRBD2
V: TRBV7-2

DNA: TGCGCCAGCAGCCAACTTCCCGGGACAGGGTTTAGAGGGAACGGCTACACCTTC
CDR3: CASSQLPGTGFRGNGYTF
J: TRBJ1-2
size: NA
D: TRBD1
V: TRBV4-1

DNA: TGCGCCAGCAGCTTAGTAGCCCTCCAAGAGACCCAGTACTTC
CDR3: CASSLVALQETQYF
J: TRBJ2-5
size: few
D: NA
V: TRBV5-1

DNA: TGTGCCAGCAGTTTTCGGAGGGCCTGGGAGGCAGATACGCAGTATTTT
CDR3: CASSFRRAWEADTQYF
J: TRBJ2-3
size: NA
D: NA
V: TRBV27

DNA: TGTGCCAGCAGCTCCGGACAGGGCGCCGGCTACACCTTC
CDR3: CASSSGQGAGYTF
J: TRBJ1-2
size: NA
D: TRBD1
V: TRBV7-3

DNA: TGTGCCAGCAGCCCAGGGGGCCCTCAAGTTACGCAGTATTTT
CDR3: CASSPGGPQVTQYF
J: TRBJ2-3
size: NA
D: TRBD1
V: TRBV7-2

DNA: TGTGCCAGCAGGGCCGGGACAGGGTCTGGGGCCAACGTCCTGACTTTC
CDR3: CASRAGTGSGANVLTF
J: TRBJ2-6
size: NA
D: TRBD1
V: TRBV2

DNA: TGTGCCAGCAGCGTAGAGGGCGGGAGGGGGAATACGCAGTATTTT
CDR3: CASSVEGGRGNTQYF
J: TRBJ2-3
size: NA
D: TRBD2
V: TRBV9

DNA: TGTGCCAGCTCGCGAGCTTCGACTTCTGGGGCCAACGTCCTGACTTTC
CDR3: CASSRASTSGANVLTF
J: TRBJ2-6
size: NA
D: NA
V: TRBV18

DNA: TGTGCCAGCAGCACGGGACAGATAACAACTAATGAAAAACTGTTTTTT
CDR3: CASSTGQITTNEKLFF
J: TRBJ1-4
size: NA
D: TRBD1
V: TRBV5-4

DNA: TGCGCCAGCAGCTTGGGAGGGAAAATTTACAATGAGCAGTTCTTC
CDR3: CASSLGGKIYNEQFF
J: TRBJ2-1
size: NA
D: NA
V: TRBV5-1